This passage covers 24 T cell receptor beta chains from one sample sequenced in a study of T cells in Graves' hyperthyroidism and ophthalmopathy. What was amplified from RNA transcripts were TCR beta CDR3 regions. An initial round of RT-PCR targeting the TCR CDR3 relied on the HTBI primer set. TCRdb passed the multiplex PCR reads through MiXCR, listing each CDR3 protein once. The table has about 53,000 distinct CDR3 sequences, roughly 50% seen once. What was sequenced was blood. These receptors were taken from a woman younger than 45 with Graves' ophthalmopathy.

Only a few counts were recorded for this clonotype. A junction end diverges from the germline sequence, so it may reflect a read error. This rearrangement joins TRBV20-1 to TRBJ2-2; 9 bases are a match to TRBD1. This CDR3 comprises 15 residues. Germline V gene data show CDR1 as DFQATT and CDR2 as SNEGSKA (reference sequence). In nucleotides, the CDR3 is TGCGGTGCTAGGGCAGGGGACAGGGTGCGTGGGGAGCTGTTTTTT. Translation gives CGARAGDRVRGELFF.

In this sample, this clonotype turned up many times. V usage is TRBV19 and J usage is TRBJ2-5, with 9 positions matching TRBD1. The CDR3 is 15 residues long. Germline CDR1 LNHDA, CDR2 SQIVND (reference sequence). The V segment lost 3 bases and the J segment 4 bases; nucleotides outside the gene matches: 6. In DNA, the CDR3 is TGTGCCAGTAGTATGGGGACAGGGTTCTTAGAGACCCAGTACTTC. Protein sequence: CASSMGTGFLETQYF.

The table lists this clonotype with a count of one. The CDR3 does not end in the conserved phenylalanine or tryptophan, so this is likely a read error. This rearrangement joins TRBV7-9 to TRBJ1-4; tentatively, D is TRBD1 (5 bases). V was shortened by 2 bases and J by 8 bases, with 12 bases between the two germline ends. The CDR3 is 14 residues long. Germline values: CDR1 SEHNR, CDR2 FQNEAQ (reference sequence). The CDR3 nucleotides are TGTGCCAGCAGCTTACTGGGGCATAACGAAAAACTGTTTGTT. Residues: CASSLLGHNEKLFV.

This clonotype was recorded many times. The CDR3: CASSIGQNYEQYF. The CDR3 DNA is TGCGCCAGCAGCATTGGACAGAACTACGAGCAGTACTTC. The gene calls are TRBV4-1 and TRBJ2-7; D may be TRBD1 (6 bases). The CDR3 runs to 13 residues. V was trimmed by 5 bases and J by 3 bases, leaving 11 bases between them. Germline lookup yields CDR1 MGHRA and CDR2 YSYEKL.

This clonotype was seen repeatedly, ten times or more. This chain connects TRBV20-1 to TRBJ2-5; 7 bases align to TRBD2. Trimming took 3 bases from V and 2 from J; bases not matched to a gene: 9. CDR3 length: 15 residues. In germline, CDR1 is DFQATT, CDR2 SNEGSKA (reference sequence). The CDR3 spells CSASGASGAQETQYF. The CDR3 bases are TGCAGTGCTAGCGGCGCTAGCGGAGCTCAAGAGACCCAGTACTTC.

This clonotype has ten or more counts. The chain is built from TRBV5-1 and TRBJ1-1; weak D call: TRBD1 (6 bases). Between the trimmed V and J ends, which lost 0 bases and 3 bases, there was a span of 9 bases. Germline V lookup: CDR1 SGHRS, CDR2 YFSETQ. This CDR3 is 14 amino acids long. The CDR3, as DNA: TGCGCCAGCAGCTTGGAGGACAGATACACTGAAGCTTTCTTT. Translated: CASSLEDRYTEAFF.

Note on this clonotype: No DNA is shown, since the ends of the CDR3 on it are uncertain; the CDR3 is the one TCRdb lists. This chain links TRBV7-2 with TRBJ2-5; TRBD1 reflects the table's D call only, with no check against the DNA. Germline V lookup: CDR1 SGHTA, CDR2 FQGNSA. The CDR3 has 20 residues if both end residues are counted. The CDR3 loop reads CASSLDWGLGELFFGETQYF.

The genes are TRBV6-2 or TRBV6-3 and TRBJ2-7; 11 bases match TRBD2. V lost 6 bases and J lost 2; bases outside the gene matches: 6. The CDR3 covers 15 residues. Looked up from germline, CDR1 is MNHEY and CDR2 is SVGEGT. CDR3 in amino acids: CASRSPGLAAYEQYF. The CDR3 region has the DNA TGTGCCAGCAGATCCCCGGGACTAGCGGCCTACGAGCAGTACTTC.

This clonotype was observed many times. The V and J genes are TRBV28 and TRBJ2-7, with 10 positions matching TRBD2. V gave up 10 bases and J gave up 2 bases; unmatched junction bases: 8. The CDR3 is 14 amino acids. CDR1 MDHEN and CDR2 SYDVKM come from the germline V gene. CDR3 DNA: TGTGCCACGAGAGCGGGAGGGAGGGCCTACGAGCAGTACTTC. Protein sequence: CATRAGGRAYEQYF.

The chain carries TRBV7-6 and TRBJ2-3, with D possibly being TRBD2 (5 bases). This CDR3 is built from 12 residues. Germline loops: CDR1 SGHVS, CDR2 FNYEAQ. Trimming removed 7 bases from V and 11 bases from J, with 16 bases in between. Here the CDR3 DNA reads TGTGCCAGCACTAGCAGATTCAATGAGCAGTATTTT. The encoded protein is CASTSRFNEQYF.

V gene TRBV25-1 combines with J gene TRBJ2-1; 13 bases line up with TRBD2. Germline V CDR1 and CDR2: MGHDK, SYGVNS. V was pared by 4 bases and J by 4 bases, with 7 bases of the junction left unmatched. The CDR3 consists of 17 residues. The CDR3 DNA reads TGTGCCAGCAGTGCGTGGACTAGCGGGAGTAGGTACAATGAGCAGTTCTTC. Protein sequence: CASSAWTSGSRYNEQFF.

CDR3 nucleotides: TGTGCCAGCAGTACCTCCAGGGTCTACGAGCAGTACTTC. Amino acids: CASSTSRVYEQYF. V usage is TRBV12-3 or TRBV12-4 and J usage is TRBJ2-7; perhaps TRBD1 as D (5 bases). This CDR3 contains 13 residues. V shed 5 bases and J shed 3 bases, with 11 bases lying between them.

There are many counts of this clonotype. The chain recombines TRBV6-1 with TRBJ2-2, with 10 bases lining up with TRBD2. The V and J ends lost 6 bases and 5 bases, in that order; junction bases with no gene match: 6. This CDR3 comprises 15 residues. CDR1 is MNHNS and CDR2 is SASEGT in the germline V gene. The CDR3 sequence: CASRPAGGRTGELFF. The CDR3 DNA sequence: TGTGCCAGCAGACCAGCGGGAGGGAGAACCGGGGAGCTGTTTTTT.

The table lists this clonotype with a count of one. The chain carries TRBV20-1 and TRBJ2-7; TRBD1 aligns across 9 bases. From germline, CDR1 is DFQATT and CDR2 SNEGSKA (reference sequence). V dropped 3 bases and J dropped 5; count of bases not matched to a gene: 8. The CDR3 length is 14 residues. The CDR3 loop reads CSASNRGRLHEQYF. CDR3 DNA sequence: TGCAGTGCTAGTAACAGGGGGCGCCTTCACGAGCAGTACTTC.

This clonotype was seen ten or more times. The chain combines TRBV6-1 with TRBJ1-6; D not resolved. The V end was cut by 4 bases, the J end by 0 bases, with 10 bases between. The CDR3 totals 16 residues. Per the germline V gene, CDR1 is MNHNS and CDR2 is SASEGT. This CDR3 is CASSGGWSSYNSPLHF. CDR3 nucleotides: TGTGCCAGCAGTGGAGGTTGGAGCTCCTATAATTCACCCCTCCACTTT.

In its sample, this clonotype was seen many times. The V gene is TRBV20-1, the J gene TRBJ2-3; 7 bases fit TRBD2. This CDR3 is 14 amino acids long. Germline V gene data show CDR1 as DFQATT and CDR2 as SNEGSKA (reference sequence). With V trimmed by 3 bases and J by 7 bases, 10 bases remained unmatched. The DNA of the CDR3 is TGCAGTGCTAGTTTGACTAGCTTACAGAATACGCAGTATTTT. This translates into CSASLTSLQNTQYF.

As for this clonotype: At one end the junction does not follow the germline gene, possibly because of a read error. The chain recombines TRBV2 with TRBJ2-3, with a possible D match to TRBD2 (6 bases). This CDR3 is 16 amino acids long. Per the germline V gene, CDR1 is SNHLY and CDR2 is FYNNEI. Here the CDR3 DNA reads TGTGCCAGCAGTGATTCGGTCGGGAGTGGGGTAGATTCGCAGTATTTT. Translated, it gives CASSDSVGSGVDSQYF.

Regarding this clonotype: At one of its ends the junction is not consistent with the germline gene, which may arise from a read error. The chain has TRBV19 and TRBJ2-6; 11 bases align to TRBD2. The CDR3 has 17 amino acids. The germline gives CDR1 LNHDA, CDR2 SQIVND (reference sequence). The CDR3 nucleotides read TGTGCCAGTACGCGGACTAGCGGGCTGTCTGGGGCCAGCGTCCGGACTTTC. It codes for CASTRTSGLSGASVRTF. Drawing the rest from reference TRBV19 and TRBJ2-6, the complete variable domain is DGGITQSPKYLFRKEGQNVTLSCEQNLNHDAMYWYRQDPGQGLRLIYYSQIVNDFQKGDIAEGYSVSREKKESFPLTVTSAQKNPTAFYLCASTRTSGLSGASVRTFGAGSRLTVL.

The chain couples TRBV9 to TRBJ2-1; 10 positions match TRBD2. Germline V CDR1 and CDR2: SGDLS, YYNGEE. V trimming: 0 bases; J trimming: 6 bases; junction bases outside the gene matches: 6. This CDR3 comprises 16 residues. CDR3 protein: CASSVGASGSGNEQFF. The CDR3 DNA reads as TGTGCCAGCAGCGTAGGGGCTAGCGGGAGTGGCAATGAGCAGTTCTTC.

This clonotype showed up many times. The chain recombines TRBV6-5 with TRBJ1-2; possibly TRBD1 for D (6 bases). Trimming pared 3 bases from V and 2 bases from J, leaving 22 bases between. The CDR3 spans 18 residues. The germline CDR1 and CDR2 sequences are MNHEY and SVGAGI. CDR3 residues: CASSYFRPGESGNYGYTF. The CDR3 DNA reads as TGTGCCAGCAGTTATTTTCGGCCAGGGGAGTCAGGGAACTATGGCTACACCTTC.

This clonotype was recorded at least ten times. The chain employs TRBV5-6 and TRBJ2-5; D call uncertain. The CDR3 sequence is 14 residues long. Germline V gives CDR1 SGHDT, CDR2 YYEEEE. V was clipped by 0 bases and J by 5 bases, with 11 bases between them. CDR3 residues: CASSLAASRETQYF. As DNA, the CDR3 is TGTGCCAGCAGCTTGGCCGCTTCCCGGGAGACCCAGTACTTC.

This clonotype was recorded many times. The chain is built from TRBV6-1 and TRBJ2-7; 8 nucleotides agree with TRBD1. The V segment lost 2 bases and the J segment 12 bases; nucleotides outside the gene matches: 9. This CDR3 has 13 residues. The germline V gene has CDR1 MNHNS and CDR2 SASEGT. CDR3 DNA: TGTGCCAGCAGTGAACAGGGGGCGCAGGTTCTGTACTTC. It encodes CASSEQGAQVLYF.

The rearrangement links TRBV7-7 to TRBJ2-1; TRBD2 matches 9 bases. Germline V lookup: CDR1 SSHAT, CDR2 FNYEAQ (reference sequence). CDR3 length equals 14 residues. The CDR3 region has the DNA TGTGCTAGAGTAGGCGGGAGGGCCTACAATGAGCAGTTCTTC. It encodes CARVGGRAYNEQFF.

In its sample, this clonotype was seen many times. The V call is TRBV13, the J call TRBJ1-2; D may be TRBD1 (6 bases). Germline loops: CDR1 PRHDT, CDR2 FYEKMQ (reference sequence). The CDR3 has 15 residues. V was trimmed by 1 base and J by 8 bases, leaving 17 bases between them. The CDR3 DNA reads TGTGCCAGCAGCTTAGCGGCGAAAAAGGGGGAGGGCTACACCTTC. Translating gives CASSLAAKKGEGYTF.